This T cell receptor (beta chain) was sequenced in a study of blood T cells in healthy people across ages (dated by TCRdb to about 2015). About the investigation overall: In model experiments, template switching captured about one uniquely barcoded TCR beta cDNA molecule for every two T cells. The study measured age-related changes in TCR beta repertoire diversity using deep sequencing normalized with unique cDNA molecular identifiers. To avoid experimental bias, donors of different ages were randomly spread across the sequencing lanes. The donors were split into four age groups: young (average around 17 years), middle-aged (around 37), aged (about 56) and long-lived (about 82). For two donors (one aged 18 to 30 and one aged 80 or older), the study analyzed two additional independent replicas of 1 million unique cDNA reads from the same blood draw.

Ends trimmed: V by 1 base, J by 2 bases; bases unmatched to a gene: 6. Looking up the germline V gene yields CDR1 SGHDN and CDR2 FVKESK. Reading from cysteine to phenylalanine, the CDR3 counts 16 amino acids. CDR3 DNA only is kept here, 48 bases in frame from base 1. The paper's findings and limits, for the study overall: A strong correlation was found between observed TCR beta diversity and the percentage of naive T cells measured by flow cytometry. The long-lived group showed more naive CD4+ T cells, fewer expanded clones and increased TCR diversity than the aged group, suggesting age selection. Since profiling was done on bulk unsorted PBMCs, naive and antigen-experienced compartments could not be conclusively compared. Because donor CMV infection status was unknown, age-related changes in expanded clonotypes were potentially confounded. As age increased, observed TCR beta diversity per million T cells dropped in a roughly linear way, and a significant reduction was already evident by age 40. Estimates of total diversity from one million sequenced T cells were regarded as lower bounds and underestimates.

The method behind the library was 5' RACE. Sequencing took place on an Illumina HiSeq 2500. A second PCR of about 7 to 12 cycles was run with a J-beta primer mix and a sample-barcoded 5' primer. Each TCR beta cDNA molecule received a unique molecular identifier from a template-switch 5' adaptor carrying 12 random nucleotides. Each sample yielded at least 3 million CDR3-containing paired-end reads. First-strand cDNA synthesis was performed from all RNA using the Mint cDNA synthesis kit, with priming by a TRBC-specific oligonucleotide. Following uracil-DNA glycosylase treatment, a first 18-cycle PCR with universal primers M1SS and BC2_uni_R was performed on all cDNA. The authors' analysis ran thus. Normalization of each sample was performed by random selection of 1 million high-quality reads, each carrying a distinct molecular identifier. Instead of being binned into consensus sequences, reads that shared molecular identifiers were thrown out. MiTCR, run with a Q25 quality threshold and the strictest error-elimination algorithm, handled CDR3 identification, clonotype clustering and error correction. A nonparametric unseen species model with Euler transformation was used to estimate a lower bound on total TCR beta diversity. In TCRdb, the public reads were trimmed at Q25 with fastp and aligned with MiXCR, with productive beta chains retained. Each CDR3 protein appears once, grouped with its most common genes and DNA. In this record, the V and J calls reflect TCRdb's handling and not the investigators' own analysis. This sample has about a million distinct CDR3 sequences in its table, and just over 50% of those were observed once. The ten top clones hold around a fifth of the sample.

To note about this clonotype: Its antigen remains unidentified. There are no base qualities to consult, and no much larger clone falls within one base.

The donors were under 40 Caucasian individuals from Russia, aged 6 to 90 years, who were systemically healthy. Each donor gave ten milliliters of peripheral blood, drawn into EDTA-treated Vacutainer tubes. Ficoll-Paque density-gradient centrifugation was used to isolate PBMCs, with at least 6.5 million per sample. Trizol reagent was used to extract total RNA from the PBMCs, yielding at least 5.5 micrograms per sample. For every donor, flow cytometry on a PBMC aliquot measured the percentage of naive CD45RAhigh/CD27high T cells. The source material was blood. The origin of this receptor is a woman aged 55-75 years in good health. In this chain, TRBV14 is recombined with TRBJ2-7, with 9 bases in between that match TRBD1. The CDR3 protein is CASSQGWGQGAYEQYF. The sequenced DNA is TGTGCCAGCAGCCAAGGTTGGGGACAGGGCGCCTACGAGCAGTACTTC. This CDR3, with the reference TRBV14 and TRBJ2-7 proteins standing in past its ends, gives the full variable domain EAGVTQFPSHSVIEKGQTVTLRCDPISGHDNLYWYRRVMGKEIKFLLHFVKESKQDESGMPNNRFLAERTGGTYSTLKVQPAELEDSGVYFCASSQGWGQGAYEQYFGPGTRLTVT.